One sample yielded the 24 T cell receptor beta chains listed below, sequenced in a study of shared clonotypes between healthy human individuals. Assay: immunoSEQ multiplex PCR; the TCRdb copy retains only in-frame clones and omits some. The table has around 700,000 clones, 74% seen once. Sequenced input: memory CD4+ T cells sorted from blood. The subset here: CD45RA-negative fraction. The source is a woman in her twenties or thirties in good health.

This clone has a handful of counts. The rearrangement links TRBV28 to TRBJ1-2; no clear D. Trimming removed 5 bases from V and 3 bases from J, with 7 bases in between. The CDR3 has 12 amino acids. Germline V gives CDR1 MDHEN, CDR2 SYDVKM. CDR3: CASSPQYYGYTF. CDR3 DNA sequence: TGTGCCAGCAGTCCCCAATACTATGGCTACACCTTC.

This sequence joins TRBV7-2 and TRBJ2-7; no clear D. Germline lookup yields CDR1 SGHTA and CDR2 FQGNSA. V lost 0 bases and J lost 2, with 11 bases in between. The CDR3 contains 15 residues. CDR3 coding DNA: TGTGCCAGCAGCTTAGCGGGATTTAGGGCCTACGAGCAGTACTTC. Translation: CASSLAGFRAYEQYF.

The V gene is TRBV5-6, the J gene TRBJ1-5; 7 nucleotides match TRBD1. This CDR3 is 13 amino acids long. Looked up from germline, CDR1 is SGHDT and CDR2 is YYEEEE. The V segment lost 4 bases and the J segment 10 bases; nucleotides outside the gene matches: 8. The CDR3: CASSLDRVSPQHF. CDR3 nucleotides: TGTGCCAGCAGCCTCGACAGGGTATCCCCCCAGCATTTT.

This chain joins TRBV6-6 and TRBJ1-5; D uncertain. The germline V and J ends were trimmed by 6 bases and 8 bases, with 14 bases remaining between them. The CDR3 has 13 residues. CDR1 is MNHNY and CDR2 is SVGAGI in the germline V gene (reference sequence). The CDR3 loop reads CASRPDEGKPQHF. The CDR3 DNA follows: TGTGCCAGCAGGCCGGACGAGGGCAAGCCCCAGCATTTT.

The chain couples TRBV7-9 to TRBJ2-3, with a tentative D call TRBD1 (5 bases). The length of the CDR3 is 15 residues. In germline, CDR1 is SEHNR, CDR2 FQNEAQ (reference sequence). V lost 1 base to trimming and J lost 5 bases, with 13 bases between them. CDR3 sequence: CASSLDGYTGDTQYF. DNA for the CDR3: TGTGCCAGCAGCTTAGATGGGTATACAGGAGATACGCAGTATTTT.

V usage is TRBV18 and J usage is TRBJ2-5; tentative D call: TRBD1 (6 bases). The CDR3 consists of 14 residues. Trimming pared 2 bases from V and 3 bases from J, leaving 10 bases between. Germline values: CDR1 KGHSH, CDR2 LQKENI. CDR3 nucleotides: TGTGCCAGCTCACCAGATAGACAGGAAGAGACCCAGTACTTC. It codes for CASSPDRQEETQYF. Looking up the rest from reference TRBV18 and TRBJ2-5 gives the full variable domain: NAGVMQNPRHLVRRRGQEARLRCSPMKGHSHVYWYRQLPEEGLKFMVYLQKENIIDESGMPKERFSAEFPKEGPSILRIQQVVRGDSAAYFCASSPDRQEETQYFGPGTRLLVL.

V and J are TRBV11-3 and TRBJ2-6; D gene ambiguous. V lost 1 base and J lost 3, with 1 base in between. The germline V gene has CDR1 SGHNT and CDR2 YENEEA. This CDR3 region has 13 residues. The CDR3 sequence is CASSLGGANVLTF. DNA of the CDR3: TGTGCCAGCAGCTTAGGTGGGGCCAACGTCCTGACTTTC.

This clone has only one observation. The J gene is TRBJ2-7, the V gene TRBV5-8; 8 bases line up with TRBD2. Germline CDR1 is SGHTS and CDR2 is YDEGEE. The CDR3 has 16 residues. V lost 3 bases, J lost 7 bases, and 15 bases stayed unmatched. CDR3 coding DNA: TGTGCCAGCAGCTCCTCTCGTGTGATAGCGGGAAGGGAGCAGTACTTC. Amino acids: CASSSSRVIAGREQYF. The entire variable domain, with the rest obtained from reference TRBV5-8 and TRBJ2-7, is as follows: EAGVTQSPTHLIKTRGQQATLRCSPISGHTSVYWYQQALGLGLQFLLWYDEGEERNRGNFPPRFSGRQFPNYSSELNVNALELEDSALYLCASSSSRVIAGREQYFGPGTRLTVT.

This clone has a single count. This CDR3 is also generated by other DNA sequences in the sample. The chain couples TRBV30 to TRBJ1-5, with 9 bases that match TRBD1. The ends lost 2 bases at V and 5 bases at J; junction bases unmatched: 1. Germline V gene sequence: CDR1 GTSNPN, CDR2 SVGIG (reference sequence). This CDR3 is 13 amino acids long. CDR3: CAWSTGGDQPQHF. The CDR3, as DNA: TGTGCCTGGAGTACAGGGGGCGATCAGCCCCAGCATTTT.

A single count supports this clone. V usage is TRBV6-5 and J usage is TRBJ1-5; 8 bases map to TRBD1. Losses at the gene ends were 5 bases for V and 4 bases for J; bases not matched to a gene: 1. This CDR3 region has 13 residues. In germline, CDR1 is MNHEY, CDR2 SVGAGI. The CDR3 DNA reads TGTGCCAGCAGTGGGACAGGAAATCAGCCCCAGCATTTT. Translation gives CASSGTGNQPQHF.

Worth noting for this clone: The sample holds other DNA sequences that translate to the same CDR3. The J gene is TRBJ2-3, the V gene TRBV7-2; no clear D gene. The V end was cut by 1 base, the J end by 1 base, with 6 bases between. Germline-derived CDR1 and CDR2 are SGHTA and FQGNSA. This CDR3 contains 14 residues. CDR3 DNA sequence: TGTGCCAGCAGCTTAGGGCTTGGCACAGATACGCAGTATTTT. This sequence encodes CASSLGLGTDTQYF.

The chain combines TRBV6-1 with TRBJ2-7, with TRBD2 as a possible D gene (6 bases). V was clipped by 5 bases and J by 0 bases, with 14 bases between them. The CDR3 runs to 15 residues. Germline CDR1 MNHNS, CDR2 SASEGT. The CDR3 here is CASSSRDWSSYEQYF. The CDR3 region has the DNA TGTGCCAGCAGTTCCCGGGACTGGAGCTCCTACGAGCAGTACTTC.

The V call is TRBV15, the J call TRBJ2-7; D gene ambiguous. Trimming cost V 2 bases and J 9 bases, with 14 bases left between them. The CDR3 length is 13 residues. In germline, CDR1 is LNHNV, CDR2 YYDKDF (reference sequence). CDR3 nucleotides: TGTGCCACCAGCAGACTTCCCGGGCCTCGGCAGTACTTC. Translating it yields CATSRLPGPRQYF. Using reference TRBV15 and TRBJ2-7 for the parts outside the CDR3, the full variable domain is DAMVIQNPRYQVTQFGKPVTLSCSQTLNHNVMYWYQQKSSQAPKLLFHYYDKDFNNEADTPDNFQSRRPNTSFCFLDIRSPGLGDTAMYLCATSRLPGPRQYFGPGTRLTVT.

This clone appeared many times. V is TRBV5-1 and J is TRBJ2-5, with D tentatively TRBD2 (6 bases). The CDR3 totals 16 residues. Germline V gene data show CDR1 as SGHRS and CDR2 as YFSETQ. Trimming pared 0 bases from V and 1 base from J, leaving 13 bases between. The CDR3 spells CASSLAGALAQETQYF. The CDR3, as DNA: TGCGCCAGCAGCTTGGCCGGTGCACTAGCCCAAGAGACCCAGTACTTC.

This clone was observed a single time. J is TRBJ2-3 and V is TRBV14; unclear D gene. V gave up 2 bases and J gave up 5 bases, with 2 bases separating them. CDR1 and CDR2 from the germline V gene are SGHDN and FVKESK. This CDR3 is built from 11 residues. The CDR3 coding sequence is TGTGCCAGCAGCCAACAAGATACGCAGTATTTT. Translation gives CASSQQDTQYF.

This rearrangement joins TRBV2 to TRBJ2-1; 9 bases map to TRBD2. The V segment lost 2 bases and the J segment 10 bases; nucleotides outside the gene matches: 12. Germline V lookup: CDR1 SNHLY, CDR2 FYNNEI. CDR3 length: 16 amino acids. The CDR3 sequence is CASSERREGPGCEQFF. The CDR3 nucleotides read TGTGCCAGCAGTGAACGGCGGGAGGGCCCGGGCTGCGAGCAGTTCTTC. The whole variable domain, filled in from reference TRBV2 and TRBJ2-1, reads EPEVTQTPSHQVTQMGQEVILRCVPISNHLYFYWYRQILGQKVEFLVSFYNNEISEKSEIFDDQFSVERPDGSNFTLKIRSTKLEDSAMYFCASSERREGPGCEQFFGPGTRLTVL.

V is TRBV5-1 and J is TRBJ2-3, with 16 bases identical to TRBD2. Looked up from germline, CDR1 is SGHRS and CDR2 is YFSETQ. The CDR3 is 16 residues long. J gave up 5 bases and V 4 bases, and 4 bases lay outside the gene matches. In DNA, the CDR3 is TGCGCCAGCAGCCTGGGACTAGCGGGAGGGGTAGATACGCAGTATTTT. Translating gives CASSLGLAGGVDTQYF.

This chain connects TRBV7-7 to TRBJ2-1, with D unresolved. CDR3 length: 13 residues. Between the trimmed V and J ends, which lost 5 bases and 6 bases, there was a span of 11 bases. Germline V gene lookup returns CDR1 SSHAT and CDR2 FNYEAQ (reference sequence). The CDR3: CASSPPGRNEQFF. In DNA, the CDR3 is TGTGCCAGCAGCCCCCCCGGGCGCAATGAGCAGTTCTTC.

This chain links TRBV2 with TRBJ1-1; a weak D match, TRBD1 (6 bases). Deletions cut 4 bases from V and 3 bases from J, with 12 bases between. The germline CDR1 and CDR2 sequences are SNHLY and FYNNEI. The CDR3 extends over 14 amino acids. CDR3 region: CASSAGAGDTEAFF. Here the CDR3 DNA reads TGTGCCAGCAGTGCAGGGGCGGGGGACACTGAAGCTTTCTTT.

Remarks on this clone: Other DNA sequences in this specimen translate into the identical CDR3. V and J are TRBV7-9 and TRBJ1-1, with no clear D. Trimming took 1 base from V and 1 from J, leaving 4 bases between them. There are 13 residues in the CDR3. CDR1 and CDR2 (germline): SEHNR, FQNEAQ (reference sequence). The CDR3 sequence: CASSLVQNTEAFF. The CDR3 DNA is TGTGCCAGCAGCTTAGTCCAGAACACTGAAGCTTTCTTT. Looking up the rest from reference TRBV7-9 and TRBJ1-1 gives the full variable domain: DTGVSQNPRHKITKRGQNVTFRCDPISEHNRLYWYRQTLGQGPEFLTYFQNEAQLEKSRLLSDRFSAERPKGSFSTLEIQRTEQGDSAMYLCASSLVQNTEAFFGQGTRLTVV.

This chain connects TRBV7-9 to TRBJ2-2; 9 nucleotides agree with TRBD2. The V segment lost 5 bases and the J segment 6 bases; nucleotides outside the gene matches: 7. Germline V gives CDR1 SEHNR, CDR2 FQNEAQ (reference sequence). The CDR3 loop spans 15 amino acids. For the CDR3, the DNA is TGTGCCAGCAGCCTTTATAGCGGGAGATCCGGGGAGCTGTTTTTT. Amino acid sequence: CASSLYSGRSGELFF.

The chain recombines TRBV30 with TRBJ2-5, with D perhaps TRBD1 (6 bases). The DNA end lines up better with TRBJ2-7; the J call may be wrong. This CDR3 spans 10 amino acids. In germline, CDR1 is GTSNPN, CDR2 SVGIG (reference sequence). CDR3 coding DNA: TGTGCCTGGGGGACATCCGAGCAGTACTTC. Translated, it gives CAWGTSEQYF.

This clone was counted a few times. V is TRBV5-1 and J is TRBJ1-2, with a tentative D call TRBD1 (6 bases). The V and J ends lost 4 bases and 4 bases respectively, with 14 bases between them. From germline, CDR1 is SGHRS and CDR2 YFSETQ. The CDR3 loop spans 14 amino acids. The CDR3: CASSPGPRGYGYTF. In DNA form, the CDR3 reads TGCGCCAGCAGCCCGGGACCCAGGGGCTATGGCTACACCTTC.

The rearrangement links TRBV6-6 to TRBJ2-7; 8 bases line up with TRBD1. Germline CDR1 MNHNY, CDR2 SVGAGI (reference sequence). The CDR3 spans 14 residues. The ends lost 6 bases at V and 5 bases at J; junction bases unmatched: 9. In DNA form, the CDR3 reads TGTGCCAGCAGCCCCGCGGCAGGGGGCAACGAGCAGTACTTC. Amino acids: CASSPAAGGNEQYF.